This passage covers 11 T cell receptor beta chains from one sample sequenced in a study of blood T cell repertoires in COVID-19. Libraries were prepared by immunoSEQ multiplex PCR; TCRdb keeps only in-frame clonotypes and omits some of them. The repertoire consists of 250,000 or so clones, with 85% to 95% occurring once and the leading ten covering more than 0.65%. The sample comprised peripheral blood. The receptors come from a young man with COVID-19, enrolled during active disease.

The chain joins TRBV6-1 to TRBJ2-5, with TRBD2 identical over 7 bases. In germline, CDR1 is MNHNS, CDR2 SASEGT. The CDR3 spans 17 residues. Germline trimming cut 2 bases from V and 7 bases from J; bases unmatched to any gene: 16. The CDR3 DNA is TGTGCCAGCAGTGAATGGGAGGGACTCGACCCCGGCGCGACCCAGTACTTC. Encoded protein: CASSEWEGLDPGATQYF.

The chain joins TRBV7-9 to TRBJ2-3; D may be TRBD2 (6 bases). Germline values: CDR1 SEHNR, CDR2 FQNEAQ (reference sequence). The CDR3 runs 14 residues. V lost 5 bases, J lost 6 bases, and 15 bases lay in between. The CDR3 loop is CASSQSWGRDTQYF. As DNA, the CDR3 is TGTGCCAGCAGCCAATCCTGGGGGAGGGATACGCAGTATTTT.

The chain combines TRBV9 with TRBJ1-1; D ambiguous. Germline V gives CDR1 SGDLS, CDR2 YYNGEE. Deletions cut 3 bases from V and 3 bases from J, with 15 bases between. The CDR3 contains 15 residues. CDR3 amino acids: CASSALWEGDTEAFF. The CDR3 DNA is TGTGCCAGCAGCGCCCTTTGGGAGGGAGACACTGAAGCTTTCTTT.

The CDR3 bases are TGTGCCACCAGCAGTGGACAGGGCTACGAGCAGTACTTC. This translates into CATSSGQGYEQYF. V and J are TRBV15 and TRBJ2-7, with TRBD1 identical over 8 bases. J was trimmed by 3 bases and V by 3 bases; bases with no gene match: 1. Germline-derived CDR1 and CDR2 are LNHNV and YYDKDF (reference sequence). The CDR3 consists of 13 residues.

The rearrangement joins TRBV20-1 to TRBJ2-7, with 12 bases matching TRBD2. Losses at the gene ends were 3 bases for V and 0 bases for J; bases not matched to a gene: 6. CDR3 length: 16 amino acids. Germline assignment: CDR1 DFQATT and CDR2 SNEGSKA (reference sequence). CDR3 loop: CSASRRLAGDSYEQYF. In DNA form, the CDR3 reads TGCAGTGCTAGTCGGCGACTAGCGGGGGACTCCTACGAGCAGTACTTC.

This chain uses TRBV12-3 or TRBV12-4 with TRBJ1-6; TRBD1 might be the D (5 bases). The V end was cut by 2 bases, the J end by 8 bases, with 7 bases between. The CDR3 is made up of 13 amino acids. The CDR3 nucleotides read TGTGCCAGCAGTTTATTAGGGGATTCACCCCTCCACTTT. Translation gives CASSLLGDSPLHF.

The chain employs TRBV5-4 and TRBJ1-4, with D unresolved. Trimming left V 4 bases short and J 0 bases short, with 7 bases between. CDR1 is SGHNT and CDR2 is YYREEE in the germline V gene (reference sequence). The CDR3 has 14 residues. The CDR3 region is CASSPSATNEKLFF. CDR3 bases: TGTGCCAGCAGCCCCAGTGCAACTAATGAAAAACTGTTTTTT.

The rearrangement joins TRBV19 to TRBJ2-7, with 9 bases identical to TRBD1. V dropped 7 bases and J dropped 6; count of bases not matched to a gene: 10. The germline V gene has CDR1 LNHDA and CDR2 SQIVND (reference sequence). The CDR3 spans 14 residues. Written as DNA, the CDR3 is TGTGCCAGTAAACCGGGACAGGGTGCAATCGAGCAGTACTTC. This sequence encodes CASKPGQGAIEQYF. The variable domain in full, completed from reference TRBV19 and TRBJ2-7, reads DGGITQSPKYLFRKEGQNVTLSCEQNLNHDAMYWYRQDPGQGLRLIYYSQIVNDFQKGDIAEGYSVSREKKESFPLTVTSAQKNPTAFYLCASKPGQGAIEQYFGPGTRLTVT.

V gene TRBV6-2 or TRBV6-3 combines with J gene TRBJ1-4; D not certain. The CDR3 covers 14 residues. Germline CDR1 and CDR2: MNHEY and SVGEGT. Deletions cut 2 bases from V and 10 bases from J, with 14 bases between. The CDR3 DNA reads TGTGCCAGCAGTTACGCAAACGAACAGTTAAAACTGTTTTTT. Residues: CASSYANEQLKLFF.

The chain recombines TRBV6-2 or TRBV6-3 with TRBJ2-6; D may be TRBD1 (5 bases). Germline CDR1 and CDR2: MNHEY and SVGEGT. This CDR3 comprises 15 residues. With 5 bases removed from V and 0 bases from J, the gap between germline ends came to 8 bases. The CDR3 coding sequence is TGTGCCAGCAGTCGCGACAGCTCTGGGGCCAACGTCCTGACTTTC. Translating gives CASSRDSSGANVLTF.

This clone was picked up one time. This chain uses TRBV5-1 with TRBJ2-1, with 8 bases that match TRBD2. The CDR3 has 13 amino acids. V lost 7 bases and J lost 7; bases outside the gene matches: 7. CDR1 and CDR2 (germline): SGHRS, YFSETQ. The CDR3 DNA follows: TGCGCCAGCGGGGCGGGGGGACCTAATGAGCAGTTCTTC. Its translation: CASGAGGPNEQFF. Based on the CDR3 plus reference TRBV5-1 and TRBJ2-1, the full variable domain is KAGVTQTPRYLIKTRGQQVTLSCSPISGHRSVSWYQQTPGQGLQFLFEYFSETQRNKGNFPGRFSGRQFSNSRSEMNVSTLELGDSALYLCASGAGGPNEQFFGPGTRLTVL.